Listed below are T cell receptor beta chains from one sample, sequenced in a study of T cell repertoires in cytomegalovirus infection. MiXCR, run by TCRdb on the reads, gives a single entry per CDR3 protein. The repertoire includes 200,000 to 300,000 distinct CDR3 sequences, about 7% of them detected once, and 5.5% to 8% sits in the top ten. The source material was PBMCs. The receptors come from a human donor in good health (CMV status not recorded). Some clones in this sample may be carry-over from other donors' samples. CDR3s include the opening cysteine and the closing phenylalanine or tryptophan. Fields, in order: V gene, J gene, CDR3 protein.

TRBV20-1	TRBJ2-4	CSALTVLSPRIAKNIQYF
TRBV28	TRBJ1-2	CASSSQGAPGYTF
TRBV2	TRBJ2-3	CASSEVVSTDTQYF
TRBV13	TRBJ1-1	CASSRKPGAMNTEAFF
TRBV4-3	TRBJ2-7	CASSQERGYSYEQYF
TRBV12-3/TRBV12-4	TRBJ1-1	CASSPRGGITEAFF
TRBV5-4	TRBJ2-1	CASSLAPGVGDEQFF
TRBV7-8	TRBJ2-1	CASSLIRGGGLGYNEQFF
TRBV7-2	TRBJ2-3	CASSLESTDTQYF
TRBV28	TRBJ2-7	CASREPGTPSYEQYF
TRBV18	TRBJ2-3	CASSRDSTDTQYF